The 10 T cell receptor beta chains presented below share a single source sample, sequenced in a study of blood T cell repertoires in COVID-19. Generated by immunoSEQ multiplex PCR, the TCRdb table keeps only in-frame clones and is missing some. The sample comprises under 250,000 clones, 83% of which are singletons, and 2.5% to 3% rests with the top ten. Specimen: peripheral blood. These receptor sequences come from a woman between 70 and 85 years old with active or convalescent COVID-19.

The chain recombines TRBV6-5 with TRBJ1-5; tentative D call: TRBD1 (6 bases). With 10 bases removed from V and 0 bases from J, the gap between germline ends came to 16 bases. CDR1 is MNHEY and CDR2 is SVGAGI in the germline V gene. The CDR3 has 15 residues. In nucleotides, the CDR3 is TGTGCCACCGCCCGGGACATCCTTAGCAATCAGCCCCAGCATTTT. Its translation is CATARDILSNQPQHF.

This chain uses TRBV5-1 with TRBJ1-1; possible D gene TRBD1, 5 bases. Germline V gives CDR1 SGHRS, CDR2 YFSETQ. V was pared by 8 bases and J by 5 bases, with 19 bases between. The CDR3 runs to 14 residues. CDR3 protein: CASTRDSGWTEAFF. The CDR3 nucleotides are TGCGCCAGTACCAGGGACTCCGGATGGACTGAAGCTTTCTTT. The full variable domain, in which reference TRBV5-1 and TRBJ1-1 provide the parts outside the CDR3, is KAGVTQTPRYLIKTRGQQVTLSCSPISGHRSVSWYQQTPGQGLQFLFEYFSETQRNKGNFPGRFSGRQFSNSRSEMNVSTLELGDSALYLCASTRDSGWTEAFFGQGTRLTVV.

This clone was found a few times. The chain couples TRBV18 to TRBJ1-6; D gene unclear. Germline lookup yields CDR1 KGHSH and CDR2 LQKENI. The CDR3 covers 15 residues. V gave up 3 bases and J gave up 4 bases, with 10 bases separating them. CDR3 DNA: TGTGCCAGCTCACCGCTCAGTTGGTATAATTCACCCCTCCACTTT. It yields the protein CASSPLSWYNSPLHF.

The chain carries TRBV5-4 and TRBJ2-2, with a possible D match to TRBD1 (6 bases). V lost 3 bases, J lost 3 bases, and 15 bases lay in between. Germline CDR1 SGHNT, CDR2 YYREEE (reference sequence). The CDR3 covers 16 residues. The chain's CDR3 is CASSSPDRSYTGELFF. Written as DNA, the CDR3 is TGTGCCAGCAGCTCCCCTGACAGGTCTTACACCGGGGAGCTGTTTTTT.

This chain connects TRBV20-1 to TRBJ1-4; a weak D match, TRBD1 (6 bases). The V gene lost 3 bases and the J gene lost 7 bases, with 15 bases spanning the gap. The CDR3 spans 14 residues. CDR1 is DFQATT and CDR2 is SNEGSKA in the germline V gene (reference sequence). The CDR3 reads CSASVGGGREKLFF. CDR3 bases: TGCAGTGCTAGTGTTGGGGGGGGCCGTGAAAAACTGTTTTTT.

This rearrangement joins TRBV7-9 to TRBJ2-2, with TRBD2 as a possible D gene (7 bases). Trimming left V 5 bases short and J 5 bases short, with 12 bases between. This CDR3 is built from 14 residues. Per germline, CDR1 SEHNR and CDR2 FQNEAQ (reference sequence). The CDR3 spells CASSPQGGTGELFF. The CDR3 nucleotides read TGTGCCAGCAGCCCACAGGGAGGGACCGGGGAGCTGTTTTTT.

This chain uses TRBV3-1 (or the pseudogene TRBV3-2) with TRBJ2-3; possibly TRBD2 for D (6 bases). Trimming stripped 0 bases from V and 5 bases from J, with 12 bases between. This CDR3 has 15 residues. Germline V CDR1 and CDR2: LGHDT, YNNKEL (reference sequence). The CDR3 DNA reads as TGTGCCAGCAGCCAAGACGGGGGAAATTTAGATACGCAGTATTTT. Amino acids: CASSQDGGNLDTQYF.

This clone was observed a handful of times. This chain links TRBV11-3 with TRBJ2-3; maybe TRBD2 (6 bases). V was cut by 1 base and J by 4 bases, with 12 bases left in between. The CDR3 covers 15 residues. Germline CDR1 reads SGHNT; CDR2 reads YENEEA. CDR3 sequence reads: CASSLVGGSADTQYF. Written as DNA, the CDR3 is TGTGCCAGCAGCTTAGTAGGAGGGAGCGCAGATACGCAGTATTTT.

The DNA for the CDR3 is TGCGCCAGCAGTCGCACCCTACTCCAGGGCAATATCGCTGGGGCCAACGTCCTGACTTTC. Translating it yields CASSRTLLQGNIAGANVLTF. The chain combines TRBV4-3 with TRBJ2-6; D possibly corresponds to TRBD1 (5 bases). Trimming removed 6 bases from V and 2 bases from J, with 26 bases in between. The germline V gene has CDR1 LGHNA and CDR2 YSLEER. This CDR3 contains 20 residues.

The rearrangement uses TRBV5-1 and TRBJ2-7; 9 bases fit TRBD1. This CDR3 is 14 amino acids long. The V gene end was trimmed by 1 base and the J gene end by 6 bases; junction bases not matched to a gene: 5. In germline, CDR1 is SGHRS, CDR2 YFSETQ. The CDR3 sequence is CASSLLQGASEQYF. The CDR3 nucleotides are TGCGCCAGCAGCTTGCTACAGGGGGCTTCCGAGCAGTACTTC.